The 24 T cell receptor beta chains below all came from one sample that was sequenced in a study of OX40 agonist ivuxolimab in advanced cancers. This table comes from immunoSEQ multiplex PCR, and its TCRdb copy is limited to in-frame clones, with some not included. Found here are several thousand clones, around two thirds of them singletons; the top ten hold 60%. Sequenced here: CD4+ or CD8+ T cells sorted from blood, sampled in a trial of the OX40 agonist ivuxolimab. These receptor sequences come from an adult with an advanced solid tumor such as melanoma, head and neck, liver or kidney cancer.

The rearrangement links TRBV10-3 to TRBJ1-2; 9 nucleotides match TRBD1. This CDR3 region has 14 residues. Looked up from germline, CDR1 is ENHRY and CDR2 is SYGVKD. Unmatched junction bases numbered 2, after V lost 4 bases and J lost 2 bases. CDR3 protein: CAISGTGANYGYTF. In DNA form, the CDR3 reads TGTGCCATCAGTGGGACAGGGGCAAACTATGGCTACACCTTC.

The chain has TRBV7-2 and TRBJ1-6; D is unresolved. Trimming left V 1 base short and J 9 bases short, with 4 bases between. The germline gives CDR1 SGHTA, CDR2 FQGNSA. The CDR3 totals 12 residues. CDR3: CASSLGGSPLHF. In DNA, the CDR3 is TGTGCCAGCAGCTTAGGAGGTTCACCCCTCCACTTT.

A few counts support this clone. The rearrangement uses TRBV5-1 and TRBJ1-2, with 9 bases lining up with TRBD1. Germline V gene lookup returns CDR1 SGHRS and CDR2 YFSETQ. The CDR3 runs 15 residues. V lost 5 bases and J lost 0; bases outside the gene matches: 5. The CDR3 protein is CASSPTGGANYGYTF. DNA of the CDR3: TGCGCCAGCAGTCCGACAGGGGGAGCTAACTATGGCTACACCTTC.

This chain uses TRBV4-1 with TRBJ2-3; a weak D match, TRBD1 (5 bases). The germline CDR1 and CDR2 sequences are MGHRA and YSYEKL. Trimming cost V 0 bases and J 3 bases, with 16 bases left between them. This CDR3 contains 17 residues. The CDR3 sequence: CASSQDPPRDMTDTQYF. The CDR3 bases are TGCGCCAGCAGCCAAGATCCCCCCAGGGATATGACAGATACGCAGTATTTT.

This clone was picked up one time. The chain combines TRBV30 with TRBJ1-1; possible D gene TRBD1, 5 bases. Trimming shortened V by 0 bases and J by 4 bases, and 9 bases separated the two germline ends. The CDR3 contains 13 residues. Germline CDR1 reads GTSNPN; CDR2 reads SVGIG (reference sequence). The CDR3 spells CAWSVGGSTEAFF. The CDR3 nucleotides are TGTGCCTGGAGTGTGGGGGGGAGCACTGAAGCTTTCTTT.

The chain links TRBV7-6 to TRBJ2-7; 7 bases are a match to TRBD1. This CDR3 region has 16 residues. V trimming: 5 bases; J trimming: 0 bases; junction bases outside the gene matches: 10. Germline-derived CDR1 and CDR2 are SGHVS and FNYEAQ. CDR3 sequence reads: CASSTYRDSFSYEQYF. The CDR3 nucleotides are TGTGCCAGCAGCACATACCGGGACAGCTTCTCCTACGAGCAGTACTTC.

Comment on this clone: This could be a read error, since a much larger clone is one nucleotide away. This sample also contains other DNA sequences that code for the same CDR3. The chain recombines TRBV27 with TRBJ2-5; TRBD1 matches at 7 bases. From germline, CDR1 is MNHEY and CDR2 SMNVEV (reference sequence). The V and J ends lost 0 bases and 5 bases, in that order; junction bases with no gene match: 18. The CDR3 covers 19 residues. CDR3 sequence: CASSLSRTGDITQDETQYF. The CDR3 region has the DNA TGTGCCAGCAGTTTATCAAGGACAGGAGATATCACACAAGATGAGACCCAGTACTTC.

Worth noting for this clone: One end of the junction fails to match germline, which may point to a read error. CDR3 protein: CASSPSGGRRNEKLFF. CDR3 nucleotide sequence: TGTGCCAGCTCACCTTCTGGCGGGAGGCGAAATGAGAAACTGTTTTTT. The chain is built from TRBV18 and TRBJ1-4; D is uncertain. The CDR3 is 16 residues long. CDR1 is KGHSH, CDR2 LQKENI, per germline. Drawing the rest from reference TRBV18 and TRBJ1-4, the complete variable domain is NAGVMQNPRHLVRRRGQEARLRCSPMKGHSHVYWYRQLPEEGLKFMVYLQKENIIDESGMPKERFSAEFPKEGPSILRIQQVVRGDSAAYFCASSPSGGRRNEKLFFGSGTQLSVL.

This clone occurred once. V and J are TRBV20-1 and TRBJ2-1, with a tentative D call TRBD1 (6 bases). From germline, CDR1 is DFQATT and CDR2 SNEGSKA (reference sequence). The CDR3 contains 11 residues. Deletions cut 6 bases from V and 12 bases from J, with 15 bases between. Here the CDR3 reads CSAGTLSLQFF. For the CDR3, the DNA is TGCAGTGCGGGGACACTTTCGCTGCAGTTCTTC.

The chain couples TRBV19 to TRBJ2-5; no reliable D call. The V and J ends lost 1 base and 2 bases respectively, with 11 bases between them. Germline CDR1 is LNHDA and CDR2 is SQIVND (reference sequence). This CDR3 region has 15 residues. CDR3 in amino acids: CASSIGARLQETQYF. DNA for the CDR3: TGTGCCAGTAGTATAGGAGCTCGTTTACAAGAGACCCAGTACTTC.

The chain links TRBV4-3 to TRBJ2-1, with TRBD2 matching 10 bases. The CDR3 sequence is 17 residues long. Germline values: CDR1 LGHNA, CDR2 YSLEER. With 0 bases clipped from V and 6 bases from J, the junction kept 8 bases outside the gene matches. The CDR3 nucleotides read TGCGCCAGCAGCCAAGATACGTCTAGCGGGGGAACCAATGAGCAGTTCTTC. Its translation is CASSQDTSSGGTNEQFF.

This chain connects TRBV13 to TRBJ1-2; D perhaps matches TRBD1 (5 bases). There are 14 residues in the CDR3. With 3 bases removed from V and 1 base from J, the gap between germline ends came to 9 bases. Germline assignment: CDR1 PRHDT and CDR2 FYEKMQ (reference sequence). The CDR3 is CASSLGRLNYGYTF. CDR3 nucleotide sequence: TGTGCCAGCAGCTTGGGACGGCTTAACTATGGCTACACCTTC.

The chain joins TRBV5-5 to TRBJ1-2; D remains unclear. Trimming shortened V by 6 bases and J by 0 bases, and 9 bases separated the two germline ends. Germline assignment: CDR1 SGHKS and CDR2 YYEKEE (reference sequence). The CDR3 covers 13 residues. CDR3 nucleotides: TGTGCCAGCACTCTGGGAGCTAACTATGGCTACACCTTC. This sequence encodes CASTLGANYGYTF.

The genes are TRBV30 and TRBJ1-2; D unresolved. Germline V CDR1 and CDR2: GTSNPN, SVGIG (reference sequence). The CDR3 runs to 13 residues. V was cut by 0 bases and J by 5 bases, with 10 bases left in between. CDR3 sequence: CAWSVKGSYGYTF. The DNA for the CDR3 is TGTGCCTGGAGTGTAAAAGGAAGTTATGGCTACACCTTC.

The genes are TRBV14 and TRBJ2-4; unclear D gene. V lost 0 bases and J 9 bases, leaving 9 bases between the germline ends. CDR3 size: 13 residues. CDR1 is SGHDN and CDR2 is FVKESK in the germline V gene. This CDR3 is CASSQENSVIQYF. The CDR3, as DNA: TGTGCCAGCAGCCAAGAAAACTCCGTCATTCAGTACTTC.

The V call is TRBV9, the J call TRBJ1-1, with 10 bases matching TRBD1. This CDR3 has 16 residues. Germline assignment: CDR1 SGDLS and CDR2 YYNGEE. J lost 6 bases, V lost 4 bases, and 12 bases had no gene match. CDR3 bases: TGTGCCAGCAGCTCAAACCGGGACAGGGGTAACGCTGAAGCTTTCTTT. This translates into CASSSNRDRGNAEAFF.

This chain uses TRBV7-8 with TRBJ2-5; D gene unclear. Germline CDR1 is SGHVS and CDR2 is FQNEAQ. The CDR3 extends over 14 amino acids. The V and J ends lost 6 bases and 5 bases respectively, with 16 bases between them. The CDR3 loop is CASRDLGLSETQYF. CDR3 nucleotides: TGTGCCAGCAGGGATCTGGGGTTGTCGGAGACCCAGTACTTC. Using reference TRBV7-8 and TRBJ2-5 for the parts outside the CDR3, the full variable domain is GAGVSQSPRYKVAKRGQDVALRCDPISGHVSLFWYQQALGQGPEFLTYFQNEAQLDKSGLPSDRFFAERPEGSVSTLKIQRTQQEDSAVYLCASRDLGLSETQYFGPGTRLLVL.

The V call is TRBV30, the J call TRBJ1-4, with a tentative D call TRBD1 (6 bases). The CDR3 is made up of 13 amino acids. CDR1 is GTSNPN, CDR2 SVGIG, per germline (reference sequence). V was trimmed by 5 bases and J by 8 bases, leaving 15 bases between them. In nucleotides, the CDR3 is TGTGCCTGGGATACAGGGTACCGAGAAAAACTGTTTTTT. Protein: CAWDTGYREKLFF. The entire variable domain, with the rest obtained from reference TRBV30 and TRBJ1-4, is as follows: SQTIHQWPATLVQPVGSPLSLECTVEGTSNPNLYWYRQAAGRGLQLLFYSVGIGQISSEVPQNLSASRPQDRQFILSSKKLLLSDSGFYLCAWDTGYREKLFFGSGTQLSVL.

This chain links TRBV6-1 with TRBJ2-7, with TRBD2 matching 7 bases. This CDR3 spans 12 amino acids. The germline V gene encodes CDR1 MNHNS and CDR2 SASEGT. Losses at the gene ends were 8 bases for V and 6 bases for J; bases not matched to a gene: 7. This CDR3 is CASESGRGEQYF. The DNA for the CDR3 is TGTGCCAGCGAGTCAGGGAGGGGCGAGCAGTACTTC.

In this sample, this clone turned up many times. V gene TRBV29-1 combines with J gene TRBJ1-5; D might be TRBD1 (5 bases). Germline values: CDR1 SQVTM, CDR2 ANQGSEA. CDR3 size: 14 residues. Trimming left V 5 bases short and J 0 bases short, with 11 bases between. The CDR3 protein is CSVWGGASNQPQHF. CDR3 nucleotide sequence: TGCAGCGTTTGGGGGGGAGCTAGCAATCAGCCCCAGCATTTT.

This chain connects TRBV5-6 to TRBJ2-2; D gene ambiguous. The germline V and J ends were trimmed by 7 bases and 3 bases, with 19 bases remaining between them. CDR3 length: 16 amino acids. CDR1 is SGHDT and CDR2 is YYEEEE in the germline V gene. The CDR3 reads CASRGGILVDTGELFF. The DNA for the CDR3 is TGTGCCAGCCGCGGTGGGATTTTAGTGGACACCGGGGAGCTGTTTTTT.

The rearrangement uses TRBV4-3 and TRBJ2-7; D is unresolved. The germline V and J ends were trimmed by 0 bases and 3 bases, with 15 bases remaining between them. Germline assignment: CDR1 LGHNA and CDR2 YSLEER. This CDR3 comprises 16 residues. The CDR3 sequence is CASSQDPGPPNYEQYF. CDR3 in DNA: TGCGCCAGCAGCCAAGACCCCGGGCCGCCGAACTACGAGCAGTACTTC.

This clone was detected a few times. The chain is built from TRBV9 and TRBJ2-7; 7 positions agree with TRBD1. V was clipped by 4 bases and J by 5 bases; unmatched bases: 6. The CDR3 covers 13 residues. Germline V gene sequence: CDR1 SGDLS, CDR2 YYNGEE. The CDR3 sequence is CASSFRQGHEQYF. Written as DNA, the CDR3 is TGTGCCAGCAGCTTCCGACAGGGTCACGAGCAGTACTTC.

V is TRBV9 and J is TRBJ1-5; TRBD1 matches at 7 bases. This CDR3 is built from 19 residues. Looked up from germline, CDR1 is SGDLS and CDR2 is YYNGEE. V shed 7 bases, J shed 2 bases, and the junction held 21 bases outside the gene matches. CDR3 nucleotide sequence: TGTGCCAGCCCGACGCCCGCTAAAGACAGGGTCGGGGGCAATCAGCCCCAGCATTTT. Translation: CASPTPAKDRVGGNQPQHF.